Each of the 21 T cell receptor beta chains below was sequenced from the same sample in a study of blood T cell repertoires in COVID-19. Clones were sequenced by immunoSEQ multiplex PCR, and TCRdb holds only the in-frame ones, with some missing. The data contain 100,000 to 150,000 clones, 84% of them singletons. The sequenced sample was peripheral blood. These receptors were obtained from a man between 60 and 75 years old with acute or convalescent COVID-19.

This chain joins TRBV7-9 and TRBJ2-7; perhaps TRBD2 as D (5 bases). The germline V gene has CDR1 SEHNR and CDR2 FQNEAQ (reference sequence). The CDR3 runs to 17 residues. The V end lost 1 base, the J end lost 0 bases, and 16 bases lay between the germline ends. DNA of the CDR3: TGTGCCAGCAGCTTAGGCGGGTGGGCGGGTGGCTCCTACGAGCAGTACTTC. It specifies CASSLGGWAGGSYEQYF.

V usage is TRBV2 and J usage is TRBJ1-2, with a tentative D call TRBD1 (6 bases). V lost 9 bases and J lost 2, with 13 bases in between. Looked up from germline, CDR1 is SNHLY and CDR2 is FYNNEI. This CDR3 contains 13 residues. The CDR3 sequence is CARAVGQNYGYTF. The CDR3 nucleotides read TGTGCCAGAGCAGTTGGACAGAACTATGGCTACACCTTC.

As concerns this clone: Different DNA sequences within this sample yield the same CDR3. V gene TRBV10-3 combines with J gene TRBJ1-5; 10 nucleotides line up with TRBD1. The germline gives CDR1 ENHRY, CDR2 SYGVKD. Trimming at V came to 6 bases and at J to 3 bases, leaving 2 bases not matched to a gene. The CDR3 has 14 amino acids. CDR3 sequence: CAIRGTGDNQPQHF. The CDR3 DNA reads TGTGCCATCAGAGGGACAGGGGACAATCAGCCCCAGCATTTT.

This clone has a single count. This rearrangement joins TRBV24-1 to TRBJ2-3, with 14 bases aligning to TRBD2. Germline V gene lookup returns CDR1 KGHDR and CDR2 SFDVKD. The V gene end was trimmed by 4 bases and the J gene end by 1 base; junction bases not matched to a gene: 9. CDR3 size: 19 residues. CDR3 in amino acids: CATSDLGLAGVGGTDTQYF. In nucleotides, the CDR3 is TGTGCCACCAGTGACCTGGGACTAGCGGGAGTGGGGGGCACAGATACGCAGTATTTT.

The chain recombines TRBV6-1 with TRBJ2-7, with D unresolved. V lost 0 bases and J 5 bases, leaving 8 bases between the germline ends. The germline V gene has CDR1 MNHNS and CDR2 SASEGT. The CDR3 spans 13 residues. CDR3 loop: CASSEALLNEQYF. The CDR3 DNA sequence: TGTGCCAGCAGTGAAGCGCTTCTAAACGAGCAGTACTTC.

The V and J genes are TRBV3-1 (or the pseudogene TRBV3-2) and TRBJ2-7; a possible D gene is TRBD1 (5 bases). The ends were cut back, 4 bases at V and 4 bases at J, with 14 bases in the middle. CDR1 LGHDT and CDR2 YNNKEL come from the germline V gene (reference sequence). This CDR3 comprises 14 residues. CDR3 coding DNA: TGTGCCAGCAGCCCGATTATAGGGGATTACGAGCAGTACTTC. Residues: CASSPIIGDYEQYF.

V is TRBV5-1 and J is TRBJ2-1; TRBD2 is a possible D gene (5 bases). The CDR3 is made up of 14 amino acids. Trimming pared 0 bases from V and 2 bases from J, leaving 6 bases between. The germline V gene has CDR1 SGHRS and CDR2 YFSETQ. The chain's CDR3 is CASSLDGTYNEQFF. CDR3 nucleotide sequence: TGCGCCAGCAGCTTGGACGGGACCTACAATGAGCAGTTCTTC.

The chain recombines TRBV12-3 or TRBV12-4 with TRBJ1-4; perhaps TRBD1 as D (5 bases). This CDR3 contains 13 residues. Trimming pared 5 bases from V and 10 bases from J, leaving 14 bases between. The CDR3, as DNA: TGTGCCAGCAGTCAGACTAGCGGGGGAAAACTGTTTTTT. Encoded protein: CASSQTSGGKLFF.

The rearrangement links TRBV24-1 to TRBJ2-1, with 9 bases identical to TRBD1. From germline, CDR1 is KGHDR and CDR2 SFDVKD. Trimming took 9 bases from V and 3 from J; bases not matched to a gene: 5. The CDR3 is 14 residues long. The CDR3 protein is CATRRTGDYNEQFF. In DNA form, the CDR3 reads TGTGCCACCCGTAGGACAGGGGACTACAATGAGCAGTTCTTC.

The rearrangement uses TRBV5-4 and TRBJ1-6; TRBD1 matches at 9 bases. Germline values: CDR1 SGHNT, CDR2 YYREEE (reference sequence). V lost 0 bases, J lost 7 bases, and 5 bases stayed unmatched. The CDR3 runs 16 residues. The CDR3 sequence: CASSLAQGARNSPLHF. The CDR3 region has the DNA TGTGCCAGCAGCTTGGCACAGGGGGCGAGAAATTCACCCCTCCACTTT.

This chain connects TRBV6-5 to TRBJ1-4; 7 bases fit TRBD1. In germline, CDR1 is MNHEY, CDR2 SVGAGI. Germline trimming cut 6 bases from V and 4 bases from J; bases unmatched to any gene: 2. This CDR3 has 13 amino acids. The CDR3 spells CASRRQGNEKLFF. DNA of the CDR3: TGTGCCAGCAGGAGACAGGGTAATGAAAAACTGTTTTTT.

The CDR3 sequence: CASSSGISEAFF. The CDR3 DNA is TGTGCCAGCAGTTCAGGGATCTCTGAAGCTTTCTTT. V gene TRBV28 combines with J gene TRBJ1-1, with TRBD1 as a possible D gene (5 bases). The germline CDR1 and CDR2 sequences are MDHEN and SYDVKM. V lost 4 bases and J 6 bases, leaving 9 bases between the germline ends. The CDR3 sequence is 12 residues long. Full variable domain (missing parts from reference TRBV28 and TRBJ1-1): DVKVTQSSRYLVKRTGEKVFLECVQDMDHENMFWYRQDPGLGLRLIYFSYDVKMKEKGDIPEGYSVSREKKERFSLILESASTNQTSMYLCASSSGISEAFFGQGTRLTVV.

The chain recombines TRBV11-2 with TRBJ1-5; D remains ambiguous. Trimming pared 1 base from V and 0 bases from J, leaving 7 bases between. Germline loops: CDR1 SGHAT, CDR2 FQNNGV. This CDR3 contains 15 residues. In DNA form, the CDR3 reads TGTGCCAGCAGCTTAGCGGGGAGTAGCAATCAGCCCCAGCATTTT. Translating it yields CASSLAGSSNQPQHF.

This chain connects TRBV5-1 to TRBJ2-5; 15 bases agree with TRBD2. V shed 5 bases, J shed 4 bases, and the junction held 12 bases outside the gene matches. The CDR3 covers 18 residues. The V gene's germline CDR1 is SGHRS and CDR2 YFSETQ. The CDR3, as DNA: TGCGCCAGCAGGAACTTCCACGGACTAGCGGGGGGGCCAGAGACCCAGTACTTC. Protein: CASRNFHGLAGGPETQYF.

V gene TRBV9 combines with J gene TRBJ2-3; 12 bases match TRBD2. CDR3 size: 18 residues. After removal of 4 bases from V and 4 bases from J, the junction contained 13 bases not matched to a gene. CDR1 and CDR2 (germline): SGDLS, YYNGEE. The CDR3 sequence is CASSLLGLAGNPPDTQYF. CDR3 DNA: TGTGCCAGCAGCCTACTTGGACTAGCGGGAAATCCCCCAGATACGCAGTATTTT.

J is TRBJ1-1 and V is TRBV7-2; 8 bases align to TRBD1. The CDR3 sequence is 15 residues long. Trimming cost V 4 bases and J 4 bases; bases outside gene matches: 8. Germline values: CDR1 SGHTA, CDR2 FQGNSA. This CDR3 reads CASSSDRDLFTEAFF. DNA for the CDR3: TGTGCCAGCAGCTCGGACAGGGACTTGTTCACTGAAGCTTTCTTT. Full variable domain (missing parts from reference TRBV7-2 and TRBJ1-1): GAGVSQSPSNKVTEKGKDVELRCDPISGHTALYWYRQSLGQGLEFLIYFQGNSAPDKSGLPSDRFSAERTGGSVSTLTIQRTQQEDSAVYLCASSSDRDLFTEAFFGQGTRLTVV.

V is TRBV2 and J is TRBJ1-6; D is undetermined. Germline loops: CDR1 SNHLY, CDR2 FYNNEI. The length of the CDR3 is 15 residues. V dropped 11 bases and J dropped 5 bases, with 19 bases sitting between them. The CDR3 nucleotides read TGTGCCGGCGACGGATTGGGAGCTAATAATTCACCCCTCCACTTT. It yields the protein CAGDGLGANNSPLHF.

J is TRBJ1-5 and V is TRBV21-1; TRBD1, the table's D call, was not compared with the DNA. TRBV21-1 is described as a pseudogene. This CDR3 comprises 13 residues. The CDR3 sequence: CASSLQGQEPQHF. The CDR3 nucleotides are TGTGCCAGCAGCCTTCAGGGTCAGGAGCCCCAGCATTTT.

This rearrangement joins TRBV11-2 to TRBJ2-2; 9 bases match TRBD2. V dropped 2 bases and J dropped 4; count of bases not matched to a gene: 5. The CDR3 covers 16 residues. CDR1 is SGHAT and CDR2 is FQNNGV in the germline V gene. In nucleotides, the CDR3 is TGTGCCAGCAGCTTAATGGGCGGGAGGGTCACCGGGGAGCTGTTTTTT. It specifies CASSLMGGRVTGELFF.

CDR3 in DNA: TGTGCCAGCAGCGCCGGGACTAGCGGGAAAACCGAAGAGACCCAGTACTTC. It is translated as CASSAGTSGKTEETQYF. The chain combines TRBV9 with TRBJ2-5; 13 positions agree with TRBD2. This CDR3 has 17 residues. The V segment lost 3 bases and the J segment 3 bases; nucleotides outside the gene matches: 8. Germline CDR1 SGDLS, CDR2 YYNGEE.

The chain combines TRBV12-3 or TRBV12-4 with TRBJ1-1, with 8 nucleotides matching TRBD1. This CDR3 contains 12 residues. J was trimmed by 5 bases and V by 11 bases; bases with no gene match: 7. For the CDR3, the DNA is TGTGCCTCCCGACAGGGGTGGACTGAAGCTTTCTTT. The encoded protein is CASRQGWTEAFF.